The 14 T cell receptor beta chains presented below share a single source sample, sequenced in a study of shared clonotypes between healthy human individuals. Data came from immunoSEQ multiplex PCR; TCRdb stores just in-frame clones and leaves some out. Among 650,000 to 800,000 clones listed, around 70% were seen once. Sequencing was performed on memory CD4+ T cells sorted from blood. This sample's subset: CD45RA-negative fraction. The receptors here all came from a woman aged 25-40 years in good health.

CDR3 loop: CASSMGGSSYEQYF. The CDR3 DNA reads TGTGCCAGCAGCATGGGCGGGAGCTCCTACGAGCAGTACTTC. The chain links TRBV14 to TRBJ2-7; 7 nucleotides align to TRBD2. In germline, CDR1 is SGHDN, CDR2 FVKESK. The CDR3 totals 14 residues. With 5 bases clipped from V and 0 bases from J, the junction kept 4 bases outside the gene matches.

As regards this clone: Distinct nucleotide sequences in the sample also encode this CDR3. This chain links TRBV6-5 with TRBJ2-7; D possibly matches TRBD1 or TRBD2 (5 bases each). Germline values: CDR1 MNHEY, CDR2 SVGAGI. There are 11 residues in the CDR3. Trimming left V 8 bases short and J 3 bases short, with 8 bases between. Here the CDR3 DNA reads TGTGCCAGCCGAGGGGTCTACGAGCAGTACTTC. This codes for CASRGVYEQYF.

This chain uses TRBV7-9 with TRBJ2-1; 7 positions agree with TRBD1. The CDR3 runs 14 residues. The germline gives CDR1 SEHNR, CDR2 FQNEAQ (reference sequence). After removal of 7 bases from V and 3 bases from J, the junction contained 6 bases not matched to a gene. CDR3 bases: TGTGCCAGCAACCGGGACAGCAACTACAATGAGCAGTTCTTC. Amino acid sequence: CASNRDSNYNEQFF.

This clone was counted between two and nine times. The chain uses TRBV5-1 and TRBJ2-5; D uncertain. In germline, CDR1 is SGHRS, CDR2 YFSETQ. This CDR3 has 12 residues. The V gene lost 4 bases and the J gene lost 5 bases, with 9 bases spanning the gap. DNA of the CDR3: TGCGCCAGCAGCGAGGAAGGGGAGACCCAGTACTTC. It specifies CASSEEGETQYF.

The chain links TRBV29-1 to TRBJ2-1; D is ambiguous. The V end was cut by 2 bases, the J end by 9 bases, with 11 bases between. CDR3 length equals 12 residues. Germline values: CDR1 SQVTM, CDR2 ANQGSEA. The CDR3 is CSVEYVTGEQFF. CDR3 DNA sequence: TGCAGCGTTGAATATGTTACTGGTGAGCAGTTCTTC.

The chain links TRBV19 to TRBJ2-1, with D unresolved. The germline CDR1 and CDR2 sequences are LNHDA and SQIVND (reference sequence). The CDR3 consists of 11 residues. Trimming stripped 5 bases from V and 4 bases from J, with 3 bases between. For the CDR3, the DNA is TGTGCCAGTAGTCAATACAATGAGCAGTTCTTC. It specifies CASSQYNEQFF.

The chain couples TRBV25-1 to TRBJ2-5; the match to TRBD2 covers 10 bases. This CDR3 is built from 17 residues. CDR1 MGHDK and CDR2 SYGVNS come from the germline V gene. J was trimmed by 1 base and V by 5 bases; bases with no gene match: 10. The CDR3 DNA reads TGTGCCAGCAGTCGCGGGGGGGCTAGCGGGAGCCAAGAGACCCAGTACTTC. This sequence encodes CASSRGGASGSQETQYF.

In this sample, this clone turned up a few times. This chain's CDR3 is CASSLVAGRVTGELFF. For the CDR3, the DNA is TGTGCCAGCAGCTTAGTGGCCGGGCGGGTCACCGGGGAGCTGTTTTTT. The chain uses TRBV11-2 and TRBJ2-2; weak D call: TRBD2 (5 bases). Germline CDR1 SGHAT, CDR2 FQNNGV. The CDR3 totals 16 residues. The V end lost 1 base, the J end lost 4 bases, and 13 bases lay between the germline ends.

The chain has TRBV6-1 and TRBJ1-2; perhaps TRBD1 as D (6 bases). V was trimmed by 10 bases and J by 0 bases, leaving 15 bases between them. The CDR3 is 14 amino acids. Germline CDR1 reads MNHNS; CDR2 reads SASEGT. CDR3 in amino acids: CATLSGHSNYGYTF. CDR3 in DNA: TGTGCCACCTTATCGGGACACTCTAACTATGGCTACACCTTC.

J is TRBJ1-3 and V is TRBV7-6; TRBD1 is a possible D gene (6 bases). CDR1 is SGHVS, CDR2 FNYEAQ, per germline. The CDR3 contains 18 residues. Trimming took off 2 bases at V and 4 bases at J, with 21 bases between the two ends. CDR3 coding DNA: TGTGCCAGCAGCTTAACGGGCGATCCAGGGGTTGCCGGAAACACCATATATTTT. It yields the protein CASSLTGDPGVAGNTIYF.

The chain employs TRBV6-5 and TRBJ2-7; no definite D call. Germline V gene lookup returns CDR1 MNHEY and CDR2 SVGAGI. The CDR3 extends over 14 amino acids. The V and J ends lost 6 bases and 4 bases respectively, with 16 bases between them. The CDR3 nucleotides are TGTGCCAGCAGCCCCGGTGGCAGATCTTACGAGCAGTACTTC. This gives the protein CASSPGGRSYEQYF.

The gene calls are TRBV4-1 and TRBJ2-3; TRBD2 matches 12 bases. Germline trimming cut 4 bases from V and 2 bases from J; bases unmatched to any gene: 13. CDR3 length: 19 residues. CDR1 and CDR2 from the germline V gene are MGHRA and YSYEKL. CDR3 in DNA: TGCGCCAGCAGCCGTCCTGGGCTAGCGGGAGGGCCACACACAGATACGCAGTATTTT. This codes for CASSRPGLAGGPHTDTQYF.

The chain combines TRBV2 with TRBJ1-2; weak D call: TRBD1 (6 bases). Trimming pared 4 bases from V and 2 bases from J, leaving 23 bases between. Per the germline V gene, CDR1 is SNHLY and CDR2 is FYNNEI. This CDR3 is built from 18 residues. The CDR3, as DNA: TGTGCCAGCAGTGGGGATTTAGGGACACAACGATTCAACTATGGCTACACCTTC. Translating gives CASSGDLGTQRFNYGYTF.

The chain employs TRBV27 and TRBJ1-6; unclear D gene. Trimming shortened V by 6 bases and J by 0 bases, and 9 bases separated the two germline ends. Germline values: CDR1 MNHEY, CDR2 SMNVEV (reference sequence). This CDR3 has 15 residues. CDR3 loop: CASRPDYSYNSPLHF. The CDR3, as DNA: TGTGCCAGCAGACCCGACTACTCCTATAATTCACCCCTCCACTTT.